These 11 T cell receptor beta chains came from one sample sequenced in a study of blood T cell repertoires in COVID-19. Measured with immunoSEQ multiplex PCR; TCRdb has only the in-frame clones, and not every one. Altogether 200,000 to 300,000 clones are present, around 86% being singletons, with the ten largest covering 2.5% to 3.5%. The source material was PBMCs or T cells enriched from blood (not recorded which). The receptor source for this set is a woman between 35 and 50 years old with acute COVID-19.

This clone was seen only a few times. The chain employs TRBV27 and TRBJ1-1; D is ambiguous. There are 17 residues in the CDR3. The ends were cut back, 5 bases at V and 4 bases at J, with 23 bases in the middle. CDR1 MNHEY and CDR2 SMNVEV come from the germline V gene (reference sequence). CDR3 residues: CASSQLGFQEGSTEAFF. The CDR3 nucleotides are TGTGCCAGCAGTCAGCTGGGTTTCCAGGAGGGCAGCACTGAAGCTTTCTTT.

This chain uses TRBV3-1 (or the pseudogene TRBV3-2) with TRBJ2-7; perhaps TRBD2 as D (6 bases). This CDR3 has 13 amino acids. Deletions cut 6 bases from V and 1 base from J, with 10 bases between. Germline values: CDR1 LGHDT, CDR2 YNNKEL (reference sequence). CDR3: CASRRGVSYEQYF. CDR3 DNA: TGTGCCAGCAGGCGCGGGGTATCCTACGAGCAGTACTTC.

The V and J genes are TRBV19 and TRBJ2-1, with 10 nucleotides matching TRBD2. CDR3 size: 13 residues. Germline trimming cut 6 bases from V and 5 bases from J; bases unmatched to any gene: 1. Germline loops: CDR1 LNHDA, CDR2 SQIVND (reference sequence). The CDR3 loop is CASSGLADNEQFF. The DNA for the CDR3 is TGTGCCAGTAGCGGACTAGCGGACAATGAGCAGTTCTTC. The whole variable domain, remainder taken from reference TRBV19 and TRBJ2-1, is DGGITQSPKYLFRKEGQNVTLSCEQNLNHDAMYWYRQDPGQGLRLIYYSQIVNDFQKGDIAEGYSVSREKKESFPLTVTSAQKNPTAFYLCASSGLADNEQFFGPGTRLTVL.

V is TRBV15 and J is TRBJ2-2; 7 nucleotides align to TRBD2. Germline CDR1 reads LNHNV; CDR2 reads YYDKDF (reference sequence). The trim removed 8 bases at V and 4 bases at J, leaving 16 bases unmatched. There are 17 residues in the CDR3. The CDR3 region is CATRRTGGGPITGELFF. The CDR3 coding sequence is TGTGCCACCCGGAGGACGGGGGGAGGGCCCATCACCGGGGAGCTGTTTTTT. Complete variable domain (other parts from reference TRBV15 and TRBJ2-2): DAMVIQNPRYQVTQFGKPVTLSCSQTLNHNVMYWYQQKSSQAPKLLFHYYDKDFNNEADTPDNFQSRRPNTSFCFLDIRSPGLGDTAMYLCATRRTGGGPITGELFFGEGSRLTVL.

This chain connects TRBV29-1 to TRBJ2-4; D is ambiguous. V was trimmed by 7 bases and J by 1 base, leaving 11 bases between them. The CDR3 runs to 13 residues. Germline CDR1 and CDR2: SQVTM and ANQGSEA. CDR3 coding DNA: TGCAGCGCCGTAAGCGATGCCAAAAACATTCAGTACTTC. Translation: CSAVSDAKNIQYF.

The count of this clone is one. V and J are TRBV14 and TRBJ2-7; D is uncertain. The germline CDR1 and CDR2 sequences are SGHDN and FVKESK. The germline V and J ends were trimmed by 0 bases and 1 base, with 4 bases remaining between them. The CDR3 contains 13 residues. The CDR3 loop is CASSQDLSYEQYF. The CDR3 DNA reads as TGTGCCAGCAGCCAAGATCTATCCTACGAGCAGTACTTC. Full variable domain (remainder filled in from reference TRBV14 and TRBJ2-7): EAGVTQFPSHSVIEKGQTVTLRCDPISGHDNLYWYRRVMGKEIKFLLHFVKESKQDESGMPNNRFLAERTGGTYSTLKVQPAELEDSGVYFCASSQDLSYEQYFGPGTRLTVT.

The genes are TRBV10-3 and TRBJ2-5; 12 bases line up with TRBD2. The germline V gene encodes CDR1 ENHRY and CDR2 SYGVKD. The V gene end was trimmed by 3 bases and the J gene end by 1 base; junction bases not matched to a gene: 3. This CDR3 comprises 16 residues. The CDR3 DNA reads as TGTGCCATCAGTGAAGGGACTAGCGGGCTCCAAGAGACCCAGTACTTC. It is translated as CAISEGTSGLQETQYF.

The chain uses TRBV14 and TRBJ2-3; D gene ambiguous. The CDR3 has 13 residues. The germline V gene encodes CDR1 SGHDN and CDR2 FVKESK. Trimming pared 2 bases from V and 0 bases from J, leaving 3 bases between. The DNA of the CDR3 is TGTGCCAGCAGCCAAATAAGCACAGATACGCAGTATTTT. This gives the protein CASSQISTDTQYF.

The chain joins TRBV9 to TRBJ1-2, with 10 nucleotides matching TRBD1. The CDR3 is 15 residues long. With 2 bases clipped from V and 6 bases from J, the junction kept 7 bases outside the gene matches. The germline gives CDR1 SGDLS, CDR2 YYNGEE. In nucleotides, the CDR3 is TGTGCCAGCAGCGTGGGACAGGGGCTAACTAATGGCTACACCTTC. Translated: CASSVGQGLTNGYTF.

The gene calls are TRBV4-2 and TRBJ2-1; 9 positions match TRBD2. The CDR3 runs 14 residues. Losses at the gene ends were 1 base for V and 9 bases for J; bases not matched to a gene: 4. Germline V gene data show CDR1 as LGHNA and CDR2 as YNFKEQ. The chain's CDR3 is CASSQARTSVEQFF. The CDR3 DNA is TGTGCCAGCAGCCAAGCCCGGACTAGCGTTGAGCAGTTCTTC.

The chain recombines TRBV5-1 with TRBJ2-7, with TRBD2 matching 8 bases. CDR1 and CDR2 (germline): SGHRS, YFSETQ. CDR3 size: 14 residues. The V gene end was trimmed by 4 bases and the J gene end by 7 bases; junction bases not matched to a gene: 10. CDR3 loop: CASSEVAGFGEQYF. CDR3 DNA sequence: TGCGCCAGCAGCGAGGTAGCGGGATTTGGAGAGCAGTACTTC.